This TCR beta chain was sequenced during a study of Ad26.COV2.S vaccination and SARS-CoV-2 variants. Using immunoSEQ multiplex PCR, the repertoire was profiled, and TCRdb retains in-frame clones only, with some absent. The sample contains some 370,000 clones, roughly 80% of which appear only once. Treatment here: around 19 received Ad26.COV2.S at low or high dose, single or two shots; about 5 received placebo; per-sample allocation not given. After the first vaccine or placebo injection, samples were drawn on day 63. This TCR derives from a person aged 18 to 59 who received the Ad26.COV2.S COVID-19 vaccine or a placebo. Material: peripheral blood, obtained in a trial of Ad26.COV2.S vaccine versus placebo.

CDR3 amino acids: CASSVTGQSTEAFF. The CDR3 DNA follows: TGTGCCAGCAGCGTCACGGGACAGAGCACTGAAGCTTTCTTT. The chain carries TRBV9 and TRBJ1-1, with 7 bases fitting TRBD1. The CDR3 loop spans 14 amino acids. In germline, CDR1 is SGDLS, CDR2 YYNGEE. Losses at the gene ends were 2 bases for V and 4 bases for J; bases not matched to a gene: 5.